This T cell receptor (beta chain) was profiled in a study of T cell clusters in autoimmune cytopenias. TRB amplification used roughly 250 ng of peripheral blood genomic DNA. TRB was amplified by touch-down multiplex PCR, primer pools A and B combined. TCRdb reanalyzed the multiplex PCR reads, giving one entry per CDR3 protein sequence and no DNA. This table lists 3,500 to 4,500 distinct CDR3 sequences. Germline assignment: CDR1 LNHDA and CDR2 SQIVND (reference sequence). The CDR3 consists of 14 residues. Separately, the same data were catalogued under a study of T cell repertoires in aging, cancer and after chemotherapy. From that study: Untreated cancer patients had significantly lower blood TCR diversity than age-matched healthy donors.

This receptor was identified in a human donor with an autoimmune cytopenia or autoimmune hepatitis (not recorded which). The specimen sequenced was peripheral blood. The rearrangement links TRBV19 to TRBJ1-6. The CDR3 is CASNEHRGNSPLHF.